These 10 T cell receptor beta chains were all obtained from the same sample, sequenced in a study of blood T cell repertoires in COVID-19. Profiling relied on immunoSEQ multiplex PCR, and the TCRdb table lists in-frame clones only, not all of them. The data show 200,000 to 250,000 clones, approximately 91% seen once. The sequencing input was peripheral blood. All receptors derive from a man younger than 45 with COVID-19, enrolled during active disease.

This clone was detected only once. This chain joins TRBV2 and TRBJ1-2; a weak D match, TRBD1 (6 bases). With 4 bases removed from V and 0 bases from J, the gap between germline ends came to 18 bases. The CDR3 totals 17 residues. CDR1 is SNHLY, CDR2 FYNNEI, per germline. CDR3 protein: CASSGGPLDLANYGYTF. The CDR3 nucleotides read TGTGCCAGCAGTGGGGGGCCATTAGATCTAGCTAACTATGGCTACACCTTC.

This clone was seen just once. The chain combines TRBV2 with TRBJ2-7, with 8 bases fitting TRBD1. The CDR3 is made up of 15 amino acids. J gave up 4 bases and V 4 bases, and 9 bases lay outside the gene matches. The germline V gene encodes CDR1 SNHLY and CDR2 FYNNEI. DNA of the CDR3: TGTGCCAGCAGTGGAAATACAGGGGGTCCATACGAGCAGTACTTC. This translates into CASSGNTGGPYEQYF.

In this sample, this clone turned up once. The rearrangement joins TRBV6-4 to TRBJ2-1; the D is unclear. Germline CDR1 MRHNA, CDR2 SNTAGT. Between the trimmed V and J ends, which lost 8 bases and 9 bases, there was a span of 5 bases. The CDR3 extends over 9 amino acids. The CDR3 loop is CASRSEQFF. Here the CDR3 DNA reads TGTGCCAGCCGCAGTGAGCAGTTCTTC.

The chain uses TRBV10-1 and TRBJ2-5, with 13 bases lining up with TRBD2. Trimming cost V 2 bases and J 2 bases; bases outside gene matches: 5. Germline CDR1 WNHNN, CDR2 SYGVQD (reference sequence). CDR3 length equals 17 residues. This CDR3 reads CASSETSGGADQETQYF. The CDR3 DNA reads TGCGCCAGCAGTGAGACTAGCGGGGGGGCGGATCAAGAGACCCAGTACTTC.

This chain links TRBV6-5 with TRBJ2-1; TRBD2 matches at 7 bases. Germline V gene data show CDR1 as MNHEY and CDR2 as SVGAGI. The CDR3 loop spans 16 amino acids. With 4 bases clipped from V and 5 bases from J, the junction kept 11 bases outside the gene matches. This CDR3 reads CASSSTGHGRHNEQFF. The CDR3 DNA reads TGTGCCAGCAGTTCCACCGGACACGGGAGGCACAATGAGCAGTTCTTC.

This clone appeared a single time. V gene TRBV7-3 combines with J gene TRBJ2-1; tentative D call: TRBD2 (5 bases). Trimming took off 2 bases at V and 8 bases at J, with 10 bases between the two ends. Germline V lookup: CDR1 SGHTA, CDR2 FQGTGA. The CDR3 is 13 residues long. The CDR3 reads CASSLGGVDEQFF. The DNA for the CDR3 is TGTGCCAGCAGCTTAGGAGGTGTGGATGAGCAGTTCTTC.

This clone was detected only a few times. The gene calls are TRBV27 and TRBJ1-2; D remains unclear. V lost 5 bases to trimming and J lost 4 bases, with 14 bases between them. The CDR3 is 14 residues long. CDR1 MNHEY and CDR2 SMNVEV come from the germline V gene (reference sequence). The CDR3 DNA sequence: TGTGCCAGCAGTCCCAGGCCCAACAGCTATGGCTACACCTTC. Translated, it gives CASSPRPNSYGYTF.

V usage is TRBV10-2 and J usage is TRBJ1-5; 9 bases agree with TRBD1. The germline gives CDR1 WSHSY, CDR2 SAAADI. The CDR3 sequence is 16 residues long. V lost 5 bases, J lost 2 bases, and 7 bases stayed unmatched. The CDR3 loop is CASSNHRGHGNQPQHF. The CDR3, as DNA: TGCGCCAGCAGTAACCACAGGGGGCACGGCAATCAGCCCCAGCATTTT.

This clone was found once. V usage is TRBV7-6 and J usage is TRBJ2-1; D remains ambiguous. The germline V and J ends were trimmed by 0 bases and 0 bases, with 6 bases remaining between them. Germline CDR1 reads SGHVS; CDR2 reads FNYEAQ. The CDR3 loop spans 15 amino acids. This CDR3 is CASSLASYSYNEQFF. CDR3 DNA sequence: TGTGCCAGCAGCTTAGCGTCCTACTCCTACAATGAGCAGTTCTTC.

The J gene is TRBJ2-1, the V gene TRBV10-1, with TRBD1 matching 12 bases. CDR1 is WNHNN, CDR2 SYGVQD, per germline (reference sequence). The CDR3 consists of 16 residues. Germline trimming cut 0 bases from V and 6 bases from J; bases unmatched to any gene: 3. This CDR3 is CASSESRGQGANEQFF. The CDR3, as DNA: TGCGCCAGCAGTGAGTCTAGGGGACAGGGGGCCAATGAGCAGTTCTTC.